Listed below are T cell receptor beta chains from one sample, sequenced in a study of identical twins. TCRdb itself ran the 5' RACE reads through MiXCR, one entry per CDR3 protein. The sample yields some 1,600,000 distinct CDR3 sequences, about 31% seen once. Sequencing was performed on cord blood. These receptors all come from a newborn girl in good health. The CDR3 runs from the conserved cysteine through the conserved F or W. D genes are given only for firm matches. Rows may omit the clone size; those that give it use once, few, many or a size class.

v_call	j_call	d_call	clone_size	cdr3_nt	cdr3_aa
TRBV27	TRBJ2-5	TRBD2	.	TGTGCCAGCAGTTTGGGGACTAGCGGGAGTAGAGAGACCCAGTACTTC	CASSLGTSGSRETQYF
TRBV14	TRBJ2-2	.	.	TGCCCCGTCAACAGGAACACCGGTTCAACCGGGGAGCTGTTTTTT	CPVNRNTGSTGELFF
TRBV7-2	TRBJ2-3	.	few	TGTGCCAGCAGCTTTTTGGGTAGGGGGGACACAGATACGCAGTATTTT	CASSFLGRGDTDTQYF
TRBV4-1	TRBJ2-3	TRBD1	.	TGCGCCAGCAGTCCCAGCTGGGGGACAGGGGTCGGAGATACGCAGTATTTT	CASSPSWGTGVGDTQYF
TRBV4-2	TRBJ1-1	.	.	TGTGCCAGCAGCCAAGGTATGATGGGGGTTCGGGACACTGAAGCTTTCTTT	CASSQGMMGVRDTEAFF
TRBV15	TRBJ2-3	.	many	TGTGCCACCAGCCACCAAGTACAGGAACTTAAGGATACGCAGTATTTT	CATSHQVQELKDTQYF
TRBV12-3/TRBV12-4	TRBJ2-1	TRBD2	few	TGTGCCAGCAGCCCCCCGGGACTAGCGCCCTACAATGAGCAGTTCTTC	CASSPPGLAPYNEQFF
TRBV28	TRBJ1-4	.	.	TGTGCCAGCAGTACTCTTTTTTGGGAGACAGCAACTAATGAAAAACTGTTTTTT	CASSTLFWETATNEKLFF
TRBV20-1	TRBJ1-2	TRBD1	.	TGCAGTTGCGAGGGACAGATTAACTATGGCTACACCTTC	CSCEGQINYGYTF
TRBV6-5	TRBJ2-1	.	.	TGTGCCAGCAGTTACGACAGGCTCGGTGAGCAGTTCTTC	CASSYDRLGEQFF
TRBV4-2	TRBJ2-7	.	many	TGTGCCAGCAGCCAAGAAGCAGGGCAAACGTACTACGAGCAGTACTTC	CASSQEAGQTYYEQYF
TRBV10-3	TRBJ1-1	TRBD1	few	TGTGCCATCAGTCGGGACAGTCCCTTGAACACTGAAGCTTTCTTT	CAISRDSPLNTEAFF
TRBV28	TRBJ2-5	TRBD1	.	TGTGCCAGCAGTACCCCGGGACAGGGAAGAATTGGGCAGTACTTC	CASSTPGQGRIGQYF
TRBV19	TRBJ2-3	.	few	TGTGCCAGTAGTACGACCGTCACAGATACGCAGTATTTT	CASSTTVTDTQYF
TRBV2	TRBJ1-1	.	many	TGTGCCAGCAGTGTGCACACTGAAGCTTTCTTT	CASSVHTEAFF
TRBV12-3/TRBV12-4	TRBJ2-1	TRBD2	many	TGTGCCAGCAGCCTTAGCGGGGTGAGCTCCTACAATGAGCAGTTCTTC	CASSLSGVSSYNEQFF
TRBV6-1	TRBJ2-3	TRBD2	few	TGTGCCAGCAGTGAAGCGGGCGGGGGAAGTCTTAATACGCAGTATTTT	CASSEAGGGSLNTQYF